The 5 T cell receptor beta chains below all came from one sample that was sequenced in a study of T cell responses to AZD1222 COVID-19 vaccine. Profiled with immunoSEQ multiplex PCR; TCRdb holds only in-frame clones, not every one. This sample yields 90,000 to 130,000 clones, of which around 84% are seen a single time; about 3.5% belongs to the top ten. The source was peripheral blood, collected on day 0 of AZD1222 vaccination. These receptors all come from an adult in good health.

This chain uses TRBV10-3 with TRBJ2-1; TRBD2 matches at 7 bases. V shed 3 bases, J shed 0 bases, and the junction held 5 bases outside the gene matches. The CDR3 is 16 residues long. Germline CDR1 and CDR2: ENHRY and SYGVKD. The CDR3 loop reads CAISDASGHSYNEQFF. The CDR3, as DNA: TGTGCCATCAGTGACGCTAGCGGACACTCCTACAATGAGCAGTTCTTC.

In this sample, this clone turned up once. The CDR3: CASHTQGGDPPYGYTF. CDR3 sequence (DNA): TGTGCCAGCCATACACAGGGGGGTGATCCTCCTTATGGCTACACCTTC. The chain has TRBV28 and TRBJ1-2; 8 bases align to TRBD1. The CDR3 runs to 16 residues. CDR1 is MDHEN and CDR2 is SYDVKM in the germline V gene. V gave up 8 bases and J gave up 5 bases; unmatched junction bases: 16.

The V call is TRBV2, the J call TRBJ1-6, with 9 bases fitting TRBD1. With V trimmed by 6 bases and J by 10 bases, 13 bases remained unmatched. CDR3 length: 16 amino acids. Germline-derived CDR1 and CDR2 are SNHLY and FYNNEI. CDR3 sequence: CASSPSGTGFLSPLHF. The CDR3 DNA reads TGTGCCAGCAGCCCCAGCGGGACAGGGTTTTTATCACCCCTCCACTTT.

The chain's CDR3 is CASSLGGYNQPQHF. CDR3 DNA sequence: TGTGCCAGCAGCTTGGGGGGCTACAATCAGCCCCAGCATTTT. The gene calls are TRBV5-6 and TRBJ1-5, with D tentatively TRBD1 (5 bases). Germline-derived CDR1 and CDR2 are SGHDT and YYEEEE. CDR3 length: 14 residues. V lost 0 bases and J 3 bases, leaving 7 bases between the germline ends.

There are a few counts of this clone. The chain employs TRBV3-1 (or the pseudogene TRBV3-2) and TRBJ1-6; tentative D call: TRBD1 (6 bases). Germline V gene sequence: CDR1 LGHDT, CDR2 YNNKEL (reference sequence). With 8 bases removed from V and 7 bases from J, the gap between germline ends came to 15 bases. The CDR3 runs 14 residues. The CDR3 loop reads CASLDTGTNSPLHF. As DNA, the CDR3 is TGTGCCAGCCTAGACACAGGGACCAATTCACCCCTCCACTTT.